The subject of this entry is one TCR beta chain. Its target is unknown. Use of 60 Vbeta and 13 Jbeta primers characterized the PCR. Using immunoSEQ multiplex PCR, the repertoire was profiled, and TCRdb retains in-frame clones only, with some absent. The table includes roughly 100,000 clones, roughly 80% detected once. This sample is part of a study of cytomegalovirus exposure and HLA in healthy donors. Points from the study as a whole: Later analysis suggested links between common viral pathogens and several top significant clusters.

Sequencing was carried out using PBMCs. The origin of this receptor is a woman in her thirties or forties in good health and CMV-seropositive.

CDR3 sequence: CASSPLAGGPGSYNEQFF. The CDR3 DNA reads TGTGCCAGCTCACCACTAGCGGGAGGGCCGGGGTCCTACAATGAGCAGTTCTTC. V usage is TRBV18 and J usage is TRBJ2-1, with 11 positions matching TRBD2. Unmatched junction bases numbered 6, after V lost 1 base and J lost 1 base. The germline V gene has CDR1 KGHSH and CDR2 LQKENI. The length of the CDR3 is 18 residues.